This T cell receptor (beta chain) is drawn from a study of immune evolution from preneoplasia to lung adenocarcinoma (dated by TCRdb to about 2021). General notes on the study: HLA loss of heterozygosity was seen in 7%, 15% and 33% of AIS, MIA and ADC lesions, and in no AAH lesions. POLYSOLVER was used to infer class I HLA alleles from exome data, and LOHHLA was used to detect allele-specific HLA loss. A total of 50 to 55 patients contributed TCR sequencing data. Whole exome sequencing and methylation data from the same cohort of nodules were integrated with the immune data. A total of under 60 patients with pulmonary nodules who underwent surgical resection were included in the overall cohort. Sample size was based on specimen availability rather than a prior power calculation. Resected precursor lesions (AAH, AIS, MIA) and invasive adenocarcinomas were compared against paired morphologically normal lung tissue. According to the study, roughly 100 samples went through TCR sequencing. The study combined immune gene expression, TCR sequencing and multiplex immunofluorescence to profile immune contexture across lung adenocarcinoma precursors and invasive adenocarcinoma.

Notes on this clone: What antigen it recognizes has not been identified. No base-level quality is on record; no much larger clone is a single base apart.

The germline V gene provides CDR1 SGDLS and CDR2 YYNGEE. The CDR3 sequence holds 14 residues, the cysteine and phenylalanine included. The entry retains the CDR3 DNA only, 42 bases that are in frame from base 1. V is cut by 3 bases and J by 1 base, and the space between the germline ends is 10 bases. The paper as a whole reports these results and caveats: Clonality was highest in normal lung, while later-stage lesions appeared to show lower clonality but higher T cell density and diversity. Normal lung had the highest top T cell clone frequencies, and these frequencies appeared to fall progressively from AAH through AIS, MIA and invasive adenocarcinoma. Because all patients were from Japan and China, applicability to Western populations was uncertain. Compared with EGFR-mutant or double wild-type lesions, KRAS-mutant nodules had the highest T cell clonality. Findings were based on association rather than direct causation; larger cohorts with long-term follow-up and longitudinal biopsies were deemed needed.

TCR beta CDR3 regions were sequenced from DNA using the immunoSEQ hsTCRbeta Kit. In the paper's pipeline: The ImmunoSEQ Analyzer was used to analyse the TCR sequencing data. T cell clonality was defined as 1 minus Pielou's evenness computed on productive rearrangements. T cell diversity was measured with the inverse Simpson index on productive templates. T cell density was defined as TCR beta template counts normalized to usable DNA, with usable DNA estimated by amplification and sequencing of housekeeping genes. Two-sided Kruskal-Wallis tests were used to compare TCR metrics across histologic stages. TCRdb's version of the immuneACCESS table is confined to in-frame rearrangements and falls short of the full clone set. An unresolved V gene accounts for under half of the shortfall where checked; the remainder is of unknown origin. V, J and clone size reflect that table, while D and trimming were determined from the DNA. A total of over 3,500 clones appear in this sample, more than 75% of them only once. In total, the top ten clones hold more than 13% of the sample.

The patients had resection in Japan or China between the mid-2010s and the late 2010s. Two lung cancer pathologists independently reviewed H&E slides to confirm the histologic diagnosis of every case. Premalignant or tumor cells were enriched for nucleic acid extraction by macro-dissection performed after pathologic assessment. FFPE tissue was used for DNA isolation with the AllPrep DNA/RNA FFPE Kit. The specimen sequenced was FFPE invasive lung adenocarcinoma tissue. Per the publication, the cell subset or site label means: frankly invasive lung adenocarcinoma (ADC). Recombination connected TRBV9 to TRBJ1-1, with the D gene not confidently named. This TCR was recovered from a person aged 70 to 80 with invasive lung adenocarcinoma. Some clones in this sample may be carry-over from other donors' samples. The nucleotide sequence reads as follows: TGTGCCAGCAGCGCTGCCTCGGGGAACACTGAAGCTTTCTTT. Its product reads: CASSAASGNTEAFF.